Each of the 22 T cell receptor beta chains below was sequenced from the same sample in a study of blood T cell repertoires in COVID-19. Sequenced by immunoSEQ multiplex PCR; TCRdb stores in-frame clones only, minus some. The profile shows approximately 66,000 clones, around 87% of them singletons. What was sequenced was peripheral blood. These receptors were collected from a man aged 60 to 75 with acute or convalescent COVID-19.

The CDR3 protein is CAISGTGISNQPQHF. The CDR3 DNA reads TGTGCCATCAGTGGGACAGGGATAAGCAATCAGCCCCAGCATTTT. The rearrangement joins TRBV10-3 to TRBJ1-5, with 8 bases lining up with TRBD1. The CDR3 runs to 15 residues. Losses at the gene ends were 4 bases for V and 1 base for J; bases not matched to a gene: 3. CDR1 is ENHRY, CDR2 SYGVKD, per germline.

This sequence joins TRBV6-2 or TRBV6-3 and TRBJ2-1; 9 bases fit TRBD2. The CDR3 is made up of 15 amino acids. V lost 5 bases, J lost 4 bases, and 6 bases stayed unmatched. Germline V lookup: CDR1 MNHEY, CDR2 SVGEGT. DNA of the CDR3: TGTGCCAGCAGTCCCCTAGCGGGGCGTTACAATGAGCAGTTCTTC. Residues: CASSPLAGRYNEQFF.

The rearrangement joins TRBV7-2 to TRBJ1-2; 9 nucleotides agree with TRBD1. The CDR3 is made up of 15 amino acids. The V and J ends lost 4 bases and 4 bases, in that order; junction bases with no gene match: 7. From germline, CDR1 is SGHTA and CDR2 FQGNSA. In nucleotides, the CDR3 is TGTGCCAGCAGCTCCGGGACAGGGAGCTTCTATGGCTACACCTTC. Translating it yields CASSSGTGSFYGYTF.

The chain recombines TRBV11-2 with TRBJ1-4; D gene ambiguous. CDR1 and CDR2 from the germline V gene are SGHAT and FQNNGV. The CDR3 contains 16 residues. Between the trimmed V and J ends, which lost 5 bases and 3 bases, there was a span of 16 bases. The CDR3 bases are TGTGCCAGCAGCCTTAGGGTGGGGAGAGCTAATGAAAAACTGTTTTTT. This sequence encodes CASSLRVGRANEKLFF.

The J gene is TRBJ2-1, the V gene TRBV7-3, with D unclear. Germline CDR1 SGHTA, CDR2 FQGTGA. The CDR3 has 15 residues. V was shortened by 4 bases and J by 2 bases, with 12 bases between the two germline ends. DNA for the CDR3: TGTGCCAGCAGCTCCCGCCCAGAGGCCTACAATGAGCAGTTCTTC. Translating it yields CASSSRPEAYNEQFF.

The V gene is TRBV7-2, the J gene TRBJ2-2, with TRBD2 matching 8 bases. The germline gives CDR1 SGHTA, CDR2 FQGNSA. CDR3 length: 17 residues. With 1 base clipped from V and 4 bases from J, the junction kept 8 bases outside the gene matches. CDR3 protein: CASSLEGGGRPTGELFF. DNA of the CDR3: TGTGCCAGCAGCTTAGAGGGCGGGGGGCGACCCACCGGGGAGCTGTTTTTT.

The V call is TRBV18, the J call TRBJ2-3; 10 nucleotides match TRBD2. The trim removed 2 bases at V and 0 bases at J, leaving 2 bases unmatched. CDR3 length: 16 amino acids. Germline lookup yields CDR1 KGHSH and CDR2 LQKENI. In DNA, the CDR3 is TGTGCCAGCTCACCAAGACTAGCGGGTAGCACAGATACGCAGTATTTT. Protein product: CASSPRLAGSTDTQYF. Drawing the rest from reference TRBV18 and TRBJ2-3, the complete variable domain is NAGVMQNPRHLVRRRGQEARLRCSPMKGHSHVYWYRQLPEEGLKFMVYLQKENIIDESGMPKERFSAEFPKEGPSILRIQQVVRGDSAAYFCASSPRLAGSTDTQYFGPGTRLTVL.

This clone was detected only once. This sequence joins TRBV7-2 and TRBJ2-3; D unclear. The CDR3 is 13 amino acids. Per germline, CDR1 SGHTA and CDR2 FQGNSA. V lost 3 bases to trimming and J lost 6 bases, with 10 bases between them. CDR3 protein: CASSLEARDTQYF. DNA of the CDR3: TGTGCCAGCAGCTTGGAAGCCAGGGATACGCAGTATTTT. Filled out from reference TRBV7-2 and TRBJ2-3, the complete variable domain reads GAGVSQSPSNKVTEKGKDVELRCDPISGHTALYWYRQSLGQGLEFLIYFQGNSAPDKSGLPSDRFSAERTGGSVSTLTIQRTQQEDSAVYLCASSLEARDTQYFGPGTRLTVL.

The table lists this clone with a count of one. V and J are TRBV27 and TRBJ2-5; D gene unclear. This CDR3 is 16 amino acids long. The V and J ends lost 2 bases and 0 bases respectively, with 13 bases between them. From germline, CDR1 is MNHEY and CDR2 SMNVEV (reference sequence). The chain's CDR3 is CASSLSFTHYQETQYF. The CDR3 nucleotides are TGTGCCAGCAGTTTAAGTTTTACACATTACCAAGAGACCCAGTACTTC.

Here the CDR3 reads CASSVGRVAGGLKTDTQYF. In DNA, the CDR3 is TGTGCCAGCAGCGTAGGAAGGGTAGCGGGGGGTTTAAAGACAGATACGCAGTATTTT. The chain is built from TRBV9 and TRBJ2-3, with 10 bases aligning to TRBD2. CDR3 length equals 19 residues. Losses at the gene ends were 0 bases for V and 3 bases for J; bases not matched to a gene: 13. Germline CDR1 reads SGDLS; CDR2 reads YYNGEE.

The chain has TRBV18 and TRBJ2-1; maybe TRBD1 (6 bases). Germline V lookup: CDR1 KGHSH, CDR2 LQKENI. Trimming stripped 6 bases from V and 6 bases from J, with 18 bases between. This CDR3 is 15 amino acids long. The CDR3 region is CASSLGAGEGNEQFF. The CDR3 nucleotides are TGTGCCAGCTCCTTGGGGGCAGGGGAAGGCAATGAGCAGTTCTTC.

In DNA form, the CDR3 reads TGTGCCAGCAGCCTACGGAGGGAACTTACTAATGAAAAACTGTTTTTT. Protein: CASSLRRELTNEKLFF. V usage is TRBV27 and J usage is TRBJ1-4, with D unresolved. V was clipped by 6 bases and J by 2 bases, with 16 bases between them. This CDR3 is built from 16 residues. The germline V gene encodes CDR1 MNHEY and CDR2 SMNVEV (reference sequence).

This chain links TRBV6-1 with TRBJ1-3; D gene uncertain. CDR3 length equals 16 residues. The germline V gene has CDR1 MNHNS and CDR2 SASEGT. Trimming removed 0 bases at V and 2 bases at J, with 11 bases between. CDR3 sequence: CASSEANSLTGNTIYF. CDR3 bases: TGTGCCAGCAGTGAAGCTAACAGTCTTACTGGAAACACCATATATTTT.

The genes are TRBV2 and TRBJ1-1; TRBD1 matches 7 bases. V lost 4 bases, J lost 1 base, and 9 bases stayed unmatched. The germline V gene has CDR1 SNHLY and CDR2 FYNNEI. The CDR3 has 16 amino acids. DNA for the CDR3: TGTGCCAGCAGTGGGCCTCGGAGGACAGGGAACACTGAAGCTTTCTTT. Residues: CASSGPRRTGNTEAFF.

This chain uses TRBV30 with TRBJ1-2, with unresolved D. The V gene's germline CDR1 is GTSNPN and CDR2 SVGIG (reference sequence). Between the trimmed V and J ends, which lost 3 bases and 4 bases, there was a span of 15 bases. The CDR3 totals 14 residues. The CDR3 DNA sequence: TGTGCCTGGAGCGCCCCGGGTTTTCCCTATGGCTACACCTTC. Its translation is CAWSAPGFPYGYTF.

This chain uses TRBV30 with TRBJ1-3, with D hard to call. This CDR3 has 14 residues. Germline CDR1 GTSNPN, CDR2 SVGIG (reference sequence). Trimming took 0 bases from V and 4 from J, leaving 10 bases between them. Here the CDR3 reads CAWSVLPTGNTIYF. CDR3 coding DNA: TGTGCCTGGAGTGTACTTCCCACGGGAAACACCATATATTTT.

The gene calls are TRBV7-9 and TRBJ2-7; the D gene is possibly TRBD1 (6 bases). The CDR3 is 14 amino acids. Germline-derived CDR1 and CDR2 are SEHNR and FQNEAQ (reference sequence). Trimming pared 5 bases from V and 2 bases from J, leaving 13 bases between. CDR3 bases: TGTGCCAGCAGCCCGGACAGCGAACCCTACGAGCAGTACTTC. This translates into CASSPDSEPYEQYF.

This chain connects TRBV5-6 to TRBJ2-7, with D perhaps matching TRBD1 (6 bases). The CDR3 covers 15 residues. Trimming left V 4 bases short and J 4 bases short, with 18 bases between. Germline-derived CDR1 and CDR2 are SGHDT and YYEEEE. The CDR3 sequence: CASSRKIETGYEQYF. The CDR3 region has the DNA TGTGCCAGCAGCCGAAAAATCGAAACAGGGTACGAGCAGTACTTC.

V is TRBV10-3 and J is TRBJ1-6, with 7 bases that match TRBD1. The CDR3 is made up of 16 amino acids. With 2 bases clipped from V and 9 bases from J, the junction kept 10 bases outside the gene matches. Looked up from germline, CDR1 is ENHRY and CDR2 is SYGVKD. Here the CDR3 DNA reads TGTGCCATCAGTGAGCCCCGGACAGGAAACATTTCACCCCTCCACTTT. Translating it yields CAISEPRTGNISPLHF.

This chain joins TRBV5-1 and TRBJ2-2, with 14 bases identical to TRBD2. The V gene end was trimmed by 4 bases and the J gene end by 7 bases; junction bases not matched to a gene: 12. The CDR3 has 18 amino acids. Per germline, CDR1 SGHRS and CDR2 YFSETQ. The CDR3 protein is CASSTQPTSGGAIGELFF. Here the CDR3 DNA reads TGCGCCAGCAGCACCCAACCGACTAGCGGGGGGGCAATCGGGGAGCTGTTTTTT.

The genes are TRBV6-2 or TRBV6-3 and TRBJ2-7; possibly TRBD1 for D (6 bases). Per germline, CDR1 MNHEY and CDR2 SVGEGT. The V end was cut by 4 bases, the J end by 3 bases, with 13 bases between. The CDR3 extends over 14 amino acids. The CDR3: CASSSLGQSYEQYF. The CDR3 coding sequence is TGTGCCAGCAGTTCCCTCGGACAGAGCTACGAGCAGTACTTC.

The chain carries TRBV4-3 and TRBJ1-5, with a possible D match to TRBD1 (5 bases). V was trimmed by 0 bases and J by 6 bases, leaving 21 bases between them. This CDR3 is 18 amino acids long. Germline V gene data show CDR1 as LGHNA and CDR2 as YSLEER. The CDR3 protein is CASSQDRAGPAMSQPQHF. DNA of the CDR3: TGCGCCAGCAGCCAAGATAGGGCAGGGCCCGCTATGAGTCAGCCCCAGCATTTT.